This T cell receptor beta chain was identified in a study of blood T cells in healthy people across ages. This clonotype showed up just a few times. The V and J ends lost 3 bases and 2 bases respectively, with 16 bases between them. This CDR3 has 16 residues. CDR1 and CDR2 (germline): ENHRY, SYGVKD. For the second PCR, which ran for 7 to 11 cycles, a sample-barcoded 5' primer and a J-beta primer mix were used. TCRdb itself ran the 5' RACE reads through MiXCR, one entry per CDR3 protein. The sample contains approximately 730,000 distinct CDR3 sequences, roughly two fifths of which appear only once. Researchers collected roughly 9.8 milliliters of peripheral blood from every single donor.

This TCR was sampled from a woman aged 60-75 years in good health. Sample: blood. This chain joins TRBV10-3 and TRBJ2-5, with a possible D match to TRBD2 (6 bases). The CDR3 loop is CAISDIAGGRQETQYF. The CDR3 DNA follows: TGTGCCATCAGTGATATAGCAGGTGGGAGGCAAGAGACCCAGTACTTC.